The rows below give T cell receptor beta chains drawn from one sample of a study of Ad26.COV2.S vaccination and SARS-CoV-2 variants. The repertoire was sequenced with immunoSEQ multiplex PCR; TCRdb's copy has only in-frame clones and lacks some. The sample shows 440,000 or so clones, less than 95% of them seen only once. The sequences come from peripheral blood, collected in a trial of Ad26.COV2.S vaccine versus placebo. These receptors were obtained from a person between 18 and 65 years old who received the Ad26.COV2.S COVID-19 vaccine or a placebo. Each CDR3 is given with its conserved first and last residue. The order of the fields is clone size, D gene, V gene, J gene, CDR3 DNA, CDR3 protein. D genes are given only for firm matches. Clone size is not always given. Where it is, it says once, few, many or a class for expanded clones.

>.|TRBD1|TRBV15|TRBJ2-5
TGTGCCACCAGCAGAGATTTAGGGACAGTTCAAGAGACCCAGTACTTC
CATSRDLGTVQETQYF
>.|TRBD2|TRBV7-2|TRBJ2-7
TGTGCCAGCAGCACACCAATAAGAGGGACTAGCGGGAGCTGCGAGCAGTACTTC
CASSTPIRGTSGSCEQYF
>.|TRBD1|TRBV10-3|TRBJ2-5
TGTGCCATCAGTGAGTCGATGCACCGGACAGGGCGTGCGGAACACCGGGAGACCCAGTACTTC
CAISESMHRTGRAEHRETQYF
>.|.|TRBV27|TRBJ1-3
TGTGCCAGCAGTGATGGAAACACCATATATTTT
CASSDGNTIYF
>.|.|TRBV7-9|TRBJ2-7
TGTGCCAGCAGCTTAGATCACCGCTACGAGCAGTACTTC
CASSLDHRYEQYF
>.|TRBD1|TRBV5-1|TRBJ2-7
TGCGCCAGCAGCCCGGGACAGGGGGCCTACGAGCAGTACTTC
CASSPGQGAYEQYF
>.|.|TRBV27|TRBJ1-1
TGTGCCAGCAGTCTAGAGGGTCTTCGCGATGAAGCTTTCTTT
CASSLEGLRDEAFF
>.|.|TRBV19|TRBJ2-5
TGTGCCAGTAGTGGTCAGGCCCAAGAGACCCAGTACTTC
CASSGQAQETQYF
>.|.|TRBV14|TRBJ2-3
TGTGCCAGCAGCCAAGATGTTGGCTCCTCCAACCAGTATTTT
CASSQDVGSSNQYF
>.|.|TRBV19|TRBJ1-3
TGTGCCAGTAGTGTGATTATGGGGTCTGGAAACACCATATATTTT
CASSVIMGSGNTIYF
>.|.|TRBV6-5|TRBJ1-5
TGTGCCAGCAGTAAGGGGGGTTATAGCAATCAGCCCCAGCATTTT
CASSKGGYSNQPQHF
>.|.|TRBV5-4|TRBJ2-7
TGTGCCAGCAGGATAGCGCTTAGCTCCTACGAGCAGTACTTC
CASRIALSSYEQYF
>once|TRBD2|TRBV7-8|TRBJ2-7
TGTGCCAGCAGCTTTACGGGACTAGCGGGTAACGAGCAGTACTTC
CASSFTGLAGNEQYF
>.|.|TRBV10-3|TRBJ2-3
TGTGCCATTCGGCCGACTGATTTCCCAGATACGCAGTATTTT
CAIRPTDFPDTQYF
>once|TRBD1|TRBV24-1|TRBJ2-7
TGTGCCACCAGTGAGGGGACAGGGAAGGGGGGTTACGAGCAGTACTTC
CATSEGTGKGGYEQYF
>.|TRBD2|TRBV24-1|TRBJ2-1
TGTGCCACCAGTGATTCCGGGACTAGCCTCGGGCAGTTCTTC
CATSDSGTSLGQFF
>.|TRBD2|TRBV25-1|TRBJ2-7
TGTGCCAGCAGTCCGTCCGGGAGGGTATACGAGCAGTACTTC
CASSPSGRVYEQYF
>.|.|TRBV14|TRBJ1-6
TGTGCCAGCAGCCAGGTGGGCTCGGGGAATTCACCCCTCCACTTT
CASSQVGSGNSPLHF
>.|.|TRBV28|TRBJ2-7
TGTGCCAGCAGCCCAATAGACGGGTTCTACGAGCAGTACTTC
CASSPIDGFYEQYF
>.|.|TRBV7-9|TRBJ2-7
TGTGCCAGCACCATAAAGAGCTCCTACGAGCAGTACTTC
CASTIKSSYEQYF
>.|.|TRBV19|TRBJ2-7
TGTGCCAGTAGTATGTCAGACGATACCTACGAGCAGTACTTC
CASSMSDDTYEQYF
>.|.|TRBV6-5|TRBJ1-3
TGTGCCAGCAGTTACTCGACCGGGGCCAACACCATATATTTT
CASSYSTGANTIYF
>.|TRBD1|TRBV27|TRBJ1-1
TGTGCCAGCAGTTTCGGGACAGGCCTGAACACTGAAGCTTTCTTT
CASSFGTGLNTEAFF
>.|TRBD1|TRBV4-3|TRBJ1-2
TGCGCCAGCAGCCCAGAGACAGGGGGCAACTATGGCTACACCTTC
CASSPETGGNYGYTF
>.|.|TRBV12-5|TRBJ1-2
TGTGCTAGTGGTTTCGGACTTAACTATGGCTACACCTTC
CASGFGLNYGYTF
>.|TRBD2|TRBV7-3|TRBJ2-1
TGTGCCAGCAGCTTAACCGGCGGGAGGGTTTACAATGAGCAGTTCTTC
CASSLTGGRVYNEQFF
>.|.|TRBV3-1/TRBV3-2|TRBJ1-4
TGTGCCAGCCCCCCCTCCGGGTTCTCAACTAATGAAAAACTGTTTTTT
CASPPSGFSTNEKLFF
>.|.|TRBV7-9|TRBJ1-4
TGTGCCAGCAGCTTTAGTGGGGGCGCCGATGAAAAACTGTTTTTT
CASSFSGGADEKLFF
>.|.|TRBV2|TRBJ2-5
TGTGCCAGCAGTGGTGGCGGCTGGGAGACCCAGTACTTC
CASSGGGWETQYF
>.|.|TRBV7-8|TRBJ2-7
TGTGCCAGCAGCTTGCGGACAGCCTACGAGCAGTACTTC
CASSLRTAYEQYF
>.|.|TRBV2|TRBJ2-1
TGTGCCAGCACCCCCTATGGGGGCAATGAGCAGTTCTTC
CASTPYGGNEQFF
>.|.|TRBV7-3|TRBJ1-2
TGTGCCAGCAGCACAAGCCCCGAGGGGGGCTACACCTTC
CASSTSPEGGYTF
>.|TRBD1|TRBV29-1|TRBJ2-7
TGCAGCGCCGGACAGGGGGCAAGGGAGCAGTACTTC
CSAGQGAREQYF
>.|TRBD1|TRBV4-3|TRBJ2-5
TGCGCCAGCAGCCAAGATTCAGGGGGCTGGGAGACCCAGTACTTC
CASSQDSGGWETQYF
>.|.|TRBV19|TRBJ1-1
TGTGCCAGTAGCGCAGGGATAAACACTGAAGCTTTCTTT
CASSAGINTEAFF
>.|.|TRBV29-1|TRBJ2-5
TGCAGCGTTGAGGCTACCGGGAGAGAGACCCAGTACTTC
CSVEATGRETQYF
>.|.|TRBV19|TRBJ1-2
TGTGCCAGTAGTAACAATAACTATGGCTACACCTTC
CASSNNNYGYTF
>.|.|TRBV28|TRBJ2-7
TGTGCCAGCAGTTTATTTGGTGGGAGAATCTACGAGCAGTACTTC
CASSLFGGRIYEQYF
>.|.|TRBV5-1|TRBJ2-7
TGCGCCAGCAGGGACGGCAAGGAGCAGTACTTC
CASRDGKEQYF
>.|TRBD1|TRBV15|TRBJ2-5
TGTGCCACCAGCAGACCAGGGGGTTTTCAAGAGACCCAGTACTTC
CATSRPGGFQETQYF
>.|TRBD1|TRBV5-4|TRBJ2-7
TGTGCCAGCAGGTCGGGACAGGGGAGCTACGAGCAGTACTTC
CASRSGQGSYEQYF
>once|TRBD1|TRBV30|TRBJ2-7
TGTGCCTGGAGTGTCGGGACAGGGCCCTACGAGCAGTACTTC
CAWSVGTGPYEQYF
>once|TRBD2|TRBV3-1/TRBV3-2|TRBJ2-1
TGTGCCAGCAGCCAAGCCCATAGCGGGAGTGCCAATGAGCAGTTCTTC
CASSQAHSGSANEQFF
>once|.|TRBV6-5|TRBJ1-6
TGTGCCAGCAGTAAGAACAGGGATAATTCACCCCTCCACTTT
CASSKNRDNSPLHF
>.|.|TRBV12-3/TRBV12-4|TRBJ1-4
TGTGCCAGCAGGACGGGACCGGCGGAAAAACTGTTTTTT
CASRTGPAEKLFF
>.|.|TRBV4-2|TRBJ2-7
TGTGCCAGCAGCCAAGAAGGCCGGGGGCCTTACGAGCAGTACTTC
CASSQEGRGPYEQYF
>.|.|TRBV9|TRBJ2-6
TGTGCCAGCAGCGCGAGGGGGTCTGGGGCCAACGTCCTGACTTTC
CASSARGSGANVLTF
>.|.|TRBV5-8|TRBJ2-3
TGTGCCAGCAGCTTGGGCCACACAGATACGCAGTATTTT
CASSLGHTDTQYF
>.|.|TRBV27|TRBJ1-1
TGTGCCAGCAGTTTCGCAGGGGAGAACACTGAAGCTTTCTTT
CASSFAGENTEAFF
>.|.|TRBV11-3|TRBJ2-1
TGTGCCAGCAGCTTCTCAAGGGGCCCCTACAATGAGCAGTTCTTC
CASSFSRGPYNEQFF
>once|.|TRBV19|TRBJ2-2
TGTGCCAGTAGTGCGCGTCTAGGCACCGGGGAGCTGTTTTTT
CASSARLGTGELFF
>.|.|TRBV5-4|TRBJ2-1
TGTGCCAGCAGCCCCCGGGACTCCTACAATGAGCAGTTCTTC
CASSPRDSYNEQFF
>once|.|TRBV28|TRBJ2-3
TGTGCCAGCCCCGATTTCCGGGGTACGCAGTATTTT
CASPDFRGTQYF
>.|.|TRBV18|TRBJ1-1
TGTGCCAGCTCACCGGAAGCTGGGGCGGGCGCTGAAGCTTTCTTT
CASSPEAGAGAEAFF
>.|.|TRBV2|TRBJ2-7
TGTGCCAGCGGAGCAAGCTCCTACGAGCAGTACTTC
CASGASSYEQYF
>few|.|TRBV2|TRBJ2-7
TGTGCCAGCAGTGAAGGGGCTTATCAGTACTTC
CASSEGAYQYF
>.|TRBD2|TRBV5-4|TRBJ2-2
TGTGCCAGCAGCGTTAGCGGGAGGCGCACCGGGGAGCTGTTTTTT
CASSVSGRRTGELFF
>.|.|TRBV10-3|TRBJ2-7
TGTGCCATCAGTGAGTCGAATGTTCGAGGCTACGAGCAGTACTTC
CAISESNVRGYEQYF
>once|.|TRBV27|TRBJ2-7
TGTGCCAGCAGTTTAGAGGGTGGGACATTCTCCTACGAGCAGTACTTC
CASSLEGGTFSYEQYF
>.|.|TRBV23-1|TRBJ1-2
TGCGCCAGCAGTCAGAGCGGCTACACCTTC
CASSQSGYTF